This TCR beta chain came from a study of OX40 agonist ivuxolimab in advanced cancers. Libraries were prepared by immunoSEQ multiplex PCR; TCRdb keeps only in-frame clonotypes and omits some of them. Of about 130,000 clones in the sample, around 93% were seen once. Sequencing was performed on CD4+ or CD8+ T cells sorted from blood, taken in a trial of the OX40 agonist ivuxolimab. The TCR sequence derives from an adult with an advanced solid tumor such as melanoma, head and neck, liver or kidney cancer.

CDR3 region: CASSGGGSSYNEQFF. Here the CDR3 DNA reads TGTGCCAGCAGCGGGGGTGGGAGCTCCTACAATGAGCAGTTCTTC. The genes are TRBV9 and TRBJ2-1; the D gene is possibly TRBD2 (5 bases). The CDR3 covers 15 residues. CDR1 SGDLS and CDR2 YYNGEE come from the germline V gene. V dropped 3 bases and J dropped 0 bases, with 10 bases sitting between them.